The T cell receptor (beta chain) under discussion was sequenced for a study of T cells in Graves' hyperthyroidism and ophthalmopathy. Points from the study as a whole: Most clonotypes that expanded in the thyroid above 0.001 also showed up in blood. The model anticipated ophthalmopathy a median 6.5 months pre-onset.

The investigators amplified TCR beta CDR3 regions from RNA transcripts. The TCR CDR3 first-round RT-PCR relied on the HTBI primer set. MiXCR, run by TCRdb on the multiplex PCR reads, gives a single entry per CDR3 protein. The top ten clones hold roughly a tenth of a sample with hundreds of thousands of distinct CDR3 sequences, about 15% of them seen once. The CDR3 loop spans 15 amino acids. Germline V gene lookup returns CDR1 ENHRY and CDR2 SYGVKD. Trimming removed 11 bases from V and 4 bases from J, with 24 bases in between. This clonotype appeared many times. The antigen is undetermined. Together with thyroid ultrasound, orbital computed tomography, serum thyroxine and TRAb, clinical symptoms were used for diagnoses.

Material for sequencing was blood. This chain uses TRBV10-3 with TRBJ2-7, with D perhaps assigned TRBD1 or TRBD2 (5 bases each). The TCR sequence derives from a young woman with Graves' hyperthyroidism. Written as DNA, the CDR3 is TGTGCCGCCATGGGATCGACAGCGGAGGTATACGAGCAGTACTTC. This sequence encodes CAAMGSTAEVYEQYF.